The rows below give T cell receptor beta chains drawn from one sample of a study of T cells in Graves' hyperthyroidism and ophthalmopathy. In TCRdb, the multiplex PCR reads were re-called with MiXCR into one record per CDR3 protein. The repertoire holds about 550,000 distinct CDR3 sequences, with about 20% as singletons. The sample taken for sequencing was blood. All receptors derive from a man younger than 35 with Graves' hyperthyroidism. The CDR3 runs from the conserved cysteine through the conserved F or W. D genes are given only for firm matches. Only part of the rows carry a size: once, few, many, or a class if the clone is expanded.

V,J,size,D,DNA,CDR3
TRBV19,TRBJ2-2,many,.,TGTGCCAGTAGTATACTGGGACTTTCGCCCACCGGGGAGCTGTTTTTT,CASSILGLSPTGELFF
TRBV2,TRBJ2-4,many,.,TGTGCCAGCAGGGCTCAAACCGGGACTGGAAACATTCAGTACTTC,CASRAQTGTGNIQYF
TRBV2,TRBJ2-7,.,TRBD2,TGTGCCAGCAGTTTAGCGGGGGCCCGCTCCTACGAGCAGTACTTC,CASSLAGARSYEQYF
TRBV6-5,TRBJ2-1,.,.,TGTGCCAGCAGTTACTCGGGAGAATCCTACAATGAGAAGTTCTTC,CASSYSGESYNEKFF
TRBV30,TRBJ2-7,many,TRBD1,TGTGCCTGGCGTGACAGGGACAGCTCCTACGAGCAGTACTTC,CAWRDRDSSYEQYF
TRBV5-1,TRBJ2-1,.,TRBD1,TGCGCCAGCAGCGGCTGGACAGGGGTGAATGAGCAGTTCTTC,CASSGWTGVNEQFF
TRBV20-1,TRBJ2-5,.,TRBD2,TGCAGTGCTAGTATTCGGCTAGCGGGGGTAACCCAAGAGACCCAGTACTTC,CSASIRLAGVTQETQYF
TRBV11-2,TRBJ1-3,many,.,TGTGCCAGCAGCTATATCTTAAGGGACAATGGAAACACCATATATTTT,CASSYILRDNGNTIYF
TRBV7-8,TRBJ1-1,many,.,TGTGCCAGCAGCTTGGGCAGGGAATCTGAAGCTTTCTTT,CASSLGRESEAFF
TRBV20-1,TRBJ2-7,many,.,TGCAGTGCTAGAGCCCCCTTCCGGGACAACTACGAGCAGTACTTC,CSARAPFRDNYEQYF
TRBV11-2,TRBJ1-2,few,.,TGTGCCAGCACCCTGACAGCCCTCAACTATGGCTACACCTTC,CASTLTALNYGYTF
TRBV11-1,TRBJ2-7,few,.,TGTGCCAGCAGCGAAGACAGGCGTTACGAGCAGTACTTC,CASSEDRRYEQYF
TRBV7-9,TRBJ2-5,many,.,TGTGCCAGCAGCCCACCGTCAGGTCAAGAGACCCAGTACTTC,CASSPPSGQETQYF
TRBV9,TRBJ2-7,many,TRBD1,TGTGCCAGCAGCGCCGGGACAGACTCCTACGAGCAGTACTTC,CASSAGTDSYEQYF
TRBV6-1,TRBJ1-2,many,.,TGTGCCAGCAGTGAAGCGGCCAGCACTACTAACTATGGCTACACCTTC,CASSEAASTTNYGYTF
TRBV12-3/TRBV12-4,TRBJ1-5,many,.,TGTGCCAGCAGTTCTAGTTTTTATCAGCCCCAGCATTTT,CASSSSFYQPQHF
TRBV6-2/TRBV6-3,TRBJ1-2,.,.,TGTGCCAGCAGTTACACCTCCCCGAACTATGGCTACACCTTC,CASSYTSPNYGYTF
TRBV2,TRBJ2-7,many,.,TGTGCCAGCAGTGAACCCGGGACGGCAGAGCAGTACTTC,CASSEPGTAEQYF
TRBV28,TRBJ1-2,once,TRBD1,TGTGCCAGCAGTTTACCCCCCCCGCGGCAGGGGGCAGGTGGCTACACCTTC,CASSLPPPRQGAGGYTF
TRBV28,TRBJ1-1,many,TRBD1,TGTGCCAGCAGTTTAAGAGGGCCGAGGGACAGGGAAAAAAGGAACACTGAAGCTTTCTTT,CASSLRGPRDREKRNTEAFF
TRBV6-5,TRBJ1-1,many,.,TGTGCCAGCAGTTACGTTCGAACTGAAGCTTTCTTT,CASSYVRTEAFF
TRBV6-1,TRBJ1-2,.,TRBD1,TGTGCCAGCACCAAGGGCAGGGGGTATGGCCACACCTTC,CASTKGRGYGHTF
TRBV6-5,TRBJ1-1,.,.,TGTGCCAGCAGTTACACGATCGGCGACACTGAAGCTTTCTTT,CASSYTIGDTEAFF
TRBV12-3/TRBV12-4,TRBJ2-7,few,.,TGTGCCAGCAGTGCAACAGACTCCGCGGACGAGCAGTACTTC,CASSATDSADEQYF
TRBV6-2/TRBV6-3,TRBJ2-2,many,.,TGTGCCAGCAGTTACGGTCCAGGGCAGGGTAACACCGGGGAGCTGTTTTTT,CASSYGPGQGNTGELFF
TRBV13,TRBJ2-5,many,.,TGTGCCAGCAGCTTAGGCGATGGGGCCACCCAAGAGACCCAGTACTTC,CASSLGDGATQETQYF
TRBV6-5,TRBJ1-2,.,.,TGTGCCAGCAGTTACTCCACGGGTCTAGACTATGGCTACACCTTC,CASSYSTGLDYGYTF
TRBV11-1,TRBJ2-7,.,TRBD2,TGTGCCAGCAGCTCTTTGCATCCGGGACTAGCGGGGGGCGCTTACGAGCAGTACTTC,CASSSLHPGLAGGAYEQYF
TRBV11-3,TRBJ1-1,.,.,TGTGCCAGCAGCTTAGGAGCGTTTACTGAAGCTTTCTTT,CASSLGAFTEAFF
TRBV7-3,TRBJ1-1,.,.,TGTGCCAGCTCGATTGGGGGGGTCGCTTTCTTT,CASSIGGVAFF
TRBV11-2,TRBJ1-1,few,.,TGTGCCAGCAGACAAGGGGAGTTAACCCCTGACACTGAAGCTTTCTTT,CASRQGELTPDTEAFF
TRBV19,TRBJ1-1,many,.,TGTGCCAGTAGTATAGACCCTAGTCCAAGCACTGAAGCTTTCTTT,CASSIDPSPSTEAFF
TRBV12-3/TRBV12-4,TRBJ1-1,many,TRBD1,TGTGCCAGCAGTTTCGTGGACAGGGGGTGGTTGTGGACTGAAGCTTTCTTT,CASSFVDRGWLWTEAFF
TRBV7-8,TRBJ2-5,many,TRBD2,TGTGCCAGCAGCTTAGCTGCTAGCGGGCAAGAGACCCAGTACTTC,CASSLAASGQETQYF
TRBV19,TRBJ1-5,many,.,TGTGCCAGTACTCAACTCGACAGATGGGGGGGCAATCAGCCCCAGCATTTT,CASTQLDRWGGNQPQHF
TRBV11-2,TRBJ1-1,many,.,TGTGCCAGCAGCCCATTGGGACCGGGGGAGGACACTGAAGCTTTCTTT,CASSPLGPGEDTEAFF
TRBV11-2,TRBJ1-1,many,TRBD1,TGTGCCAGCAGCTTATGGCCCGGGACAGGGGGCTTGAACACTGAAGCTTTCTTT,CASSLWPGTGGLNTEAFF
TRBV2,TRBJ2-5,.,TRBD1,TGTGCCAGCTTACGGGACAGGCAAGAGACCCAGTACTTC,CASLRDRQETQYF
TRBV27,TRBJ1-1,many,.,TGTGCCAGCAGGCCTTCGGTAGGGGGAGCTTTCTTT,CASRPSVGGAFF
TRBV25-1,TRBJ2-7,many,TRBD1,TGTGCCAGCAGTGATGGGGGGACAGGGGCTTCCTACGAGCAGTACTTC,CASSDGGTGASYEQYF
TRBV7-8,TRBJ2-5,many,.,TGTGCCAGCAGCTTTCTGCAGTCCCAAGAGACCCAGTACTTC,CASSFLQSQETQYF
TRBV29-1,TRBJ1-1,.,.,TGCAGCGTTGAGGTTGAGAACACTGAAGCTTTCTTT,CSVEVENTEAFF
TRBV12-3/TRBV12-4,TRBJ1-2,.,.,TGTGCCAGCAGCTGGGCAGGGAGTAACTATGGCTACACCTTC,CASSWAGSNYGYTF
TRBV4-1,TRBJ1-1,many,TRBD1,TGTGCCAGCAGCCAGGGGGGCCGGGGGAACACTGAAGCTTTCTTT,CASSQGGRGNTEAFF
TRBV30,TRBJ2-2,many,.,TGTGCCTGGAGTGTACTTGGGAGGACCGGGGAGCTGTTTTTT,CAWSVLGRTGELFF
TRBV6-2/TRBV6-3,TRBJ2-3,.,.,TGTGCCAGCAGTTCCCTAGGGGATAGCACAGATACGCAGTATTTT,CASSSLGDSTDTQYF
TRBV12-3/TRBV12-4,TRBJ1-1,many,.,TGTGCCAGCAGTTTCACCCAAACCGCCGCTGCTTTCTTT,CASSFTQTAAAFF
TRBV5-1,TRBJ2-2,.,.,TGCGCCAGCAGCCCGGGTGAAGACACCGGGGAGCTGTTTTTT,CASSPGEDTGELFF
TRBV18,TRBJ1-1,.,TRBD1,TGTGCCAGCTCACCCCCAGGGGGCATATCGAGTGAAGCTTTCTTT,CASSPPGGISSEAFF
TRBV6-5,TRBJ2-7,many,.,TGTGCCAGCAGTTCGGGCAGACCCTACGAGCAGTACTTC,CASSSGRPYEQYF
TRBV13,TRBJ2-7,.,.,TGTGCCAGCAGCTTCTGGGCGGGGTTGAGCCCCTACGAGCAGTACTTC,CASSFWAGLSPYEQYF
TRBV27,TRBJ1-1,few,.,TGTGCCAGCAGTTCTTCCGGGACCTTCGAAGCTTTCTTT,CASSSSGTFEAFF
TRBV27,TRBJ1-1,many,.,TGTGCCAGCACCGGGCCCAGGGGCACTGAAGCTTTCTTT,CASTGPRGTEAFF
TRBV7-2,TRBJ2-5,many,.,TGTGCCAGCAGCTCCTCTAGGGGGGGGGAGACCCAATACTTC,CASSSSRGGETQYF
TRBV9,TRBJ1-6,few,.,TGTGCCAGCAGCGTAGGAGGCTCTTCACCCCTCCACTTT,CASSVGGSSPLHF
TRBV7-7,TRBJ1-1,many,.,TGTGCTAGCAGCCGAGGGGCCCGGGAAGCTTTCTTT,CASSRGAREAFF
TRBV9,TRBJ1-1,many,TRBD1,TGTGCCAGCAGGGGACAGACGAACACTGAAGCTTTCTTT,CASRGQTNTEAFF
TRBV18,TRBJ2-7,.,.,TGTGCCAGCTCACCACCGATGGCAAACGAGCAGTACTTC,CASSPPMANEQYF
TRBV2,TRBJ1-5,.,.,TGTGCCAGCAGTCAGGGGCACTTTAGCAATCAGCCCCAGCATTTT,CASSQGHFSNQPQHF